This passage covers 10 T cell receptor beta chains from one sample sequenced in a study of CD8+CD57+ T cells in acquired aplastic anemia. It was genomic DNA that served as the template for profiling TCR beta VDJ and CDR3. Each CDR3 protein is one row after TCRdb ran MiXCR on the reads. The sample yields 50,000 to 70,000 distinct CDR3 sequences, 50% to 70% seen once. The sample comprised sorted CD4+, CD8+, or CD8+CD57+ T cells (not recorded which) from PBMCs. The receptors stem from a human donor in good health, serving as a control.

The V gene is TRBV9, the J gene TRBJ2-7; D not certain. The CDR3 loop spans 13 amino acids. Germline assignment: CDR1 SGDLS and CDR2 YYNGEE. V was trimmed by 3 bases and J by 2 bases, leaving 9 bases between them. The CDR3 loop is CASSGTRTYEQYF. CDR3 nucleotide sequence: TGTGCCAGCAGCGGGACCAGAACCTACGAGCAGTACTTC.

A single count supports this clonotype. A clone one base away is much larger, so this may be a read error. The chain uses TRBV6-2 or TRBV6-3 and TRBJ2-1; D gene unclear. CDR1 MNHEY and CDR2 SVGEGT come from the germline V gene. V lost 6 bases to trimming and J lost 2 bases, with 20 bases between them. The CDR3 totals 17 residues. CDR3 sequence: CASSRRPLVPAYNEQFF. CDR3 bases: TGTGCCAGCAGCCGCCGCCCGCTAGTGCCCGCCTACAATGAGCAGTTCTTC.

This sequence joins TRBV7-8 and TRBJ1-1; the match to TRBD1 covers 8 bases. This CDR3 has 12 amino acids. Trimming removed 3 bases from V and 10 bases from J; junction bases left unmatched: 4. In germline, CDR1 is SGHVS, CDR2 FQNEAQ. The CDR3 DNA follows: TGTGCCAGCAGCTTCGACAGGGGTCGAGCTTTCTTT. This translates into CASSFDRGRAFF.

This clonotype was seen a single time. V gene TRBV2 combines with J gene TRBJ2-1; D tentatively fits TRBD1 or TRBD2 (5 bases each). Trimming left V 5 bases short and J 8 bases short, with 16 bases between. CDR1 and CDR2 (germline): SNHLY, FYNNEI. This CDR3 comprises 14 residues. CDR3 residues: CASSSRDPGHEQFF. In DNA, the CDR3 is TGTGCCAGCAGTTCGAGAGATCCGGGACATGAGCAGTTCTTC.

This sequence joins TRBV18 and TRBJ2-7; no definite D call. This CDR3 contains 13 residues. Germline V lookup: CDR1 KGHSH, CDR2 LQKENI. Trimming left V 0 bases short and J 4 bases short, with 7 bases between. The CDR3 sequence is CASSPPGDYEQYF. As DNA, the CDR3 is TGTGCCAGCTCACCACCTGGAGATTACGAGCAGTACTTC.

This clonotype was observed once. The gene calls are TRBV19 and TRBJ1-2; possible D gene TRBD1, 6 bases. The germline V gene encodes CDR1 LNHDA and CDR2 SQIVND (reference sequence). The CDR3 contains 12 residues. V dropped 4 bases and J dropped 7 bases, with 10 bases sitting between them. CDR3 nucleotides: TGTGCCAGTAGTAGGGGGGCGAGTGGCTACACCTTC. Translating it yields CASSRGASGYTF.

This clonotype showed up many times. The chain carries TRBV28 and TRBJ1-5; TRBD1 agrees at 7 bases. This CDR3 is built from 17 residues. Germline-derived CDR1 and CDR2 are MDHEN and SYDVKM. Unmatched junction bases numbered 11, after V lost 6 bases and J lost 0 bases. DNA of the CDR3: TGTGCCAGCAGAGGATCGGGACAGCAACATAGCAATCAGCCCCAGCATTTT. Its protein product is CASRGSGQQHSNQPQHF. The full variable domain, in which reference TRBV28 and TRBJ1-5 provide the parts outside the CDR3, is DVKVTQSSRYLVKRTGEKVFLECVQDMDHENMFWYRQDPGLGLRLIYFSYDVKMKEKGDIPEGYSVSREKKERFSLILESASTNQTSMYLCASRGSGQQHSNQPQHFGDGTRLSIL.

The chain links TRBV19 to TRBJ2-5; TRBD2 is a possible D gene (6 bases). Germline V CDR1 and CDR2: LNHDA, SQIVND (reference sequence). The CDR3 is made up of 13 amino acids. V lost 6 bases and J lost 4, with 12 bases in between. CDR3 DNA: TGTGCCAGTAGCCCGACCGGGAGAGAGACCCAGTACTTC. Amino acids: CASSPTGRETQYF.

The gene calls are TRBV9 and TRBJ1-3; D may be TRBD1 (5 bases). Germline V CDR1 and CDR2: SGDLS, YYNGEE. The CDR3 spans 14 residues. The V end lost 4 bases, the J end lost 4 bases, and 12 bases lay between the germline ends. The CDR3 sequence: CASSPGQDGNTIYF. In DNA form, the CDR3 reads TGTGCCAGCAGCCCAGGGCAAGACGGAAACACCATATATTTT.

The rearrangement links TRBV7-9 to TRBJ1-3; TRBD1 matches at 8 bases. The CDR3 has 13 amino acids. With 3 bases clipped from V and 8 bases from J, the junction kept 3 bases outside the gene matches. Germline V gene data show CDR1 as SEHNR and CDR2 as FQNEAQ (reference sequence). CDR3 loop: CASSFNRGYTIYF. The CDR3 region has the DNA TGTGCCAGCAGCTTTAACAGGGGGTACACCATATATTTT.